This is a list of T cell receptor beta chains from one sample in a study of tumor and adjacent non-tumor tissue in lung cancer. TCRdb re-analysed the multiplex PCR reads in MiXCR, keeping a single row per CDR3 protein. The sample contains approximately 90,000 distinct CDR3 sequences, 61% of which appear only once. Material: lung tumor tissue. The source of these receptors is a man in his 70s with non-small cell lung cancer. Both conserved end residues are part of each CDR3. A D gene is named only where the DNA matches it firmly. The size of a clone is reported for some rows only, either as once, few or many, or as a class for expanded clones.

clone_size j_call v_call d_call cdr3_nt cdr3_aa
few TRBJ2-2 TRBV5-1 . TGCGCCAGCAGCTTGGCCGGGGACACCGGGGAGCTGTTTTTT CASSLAGDTGELFF
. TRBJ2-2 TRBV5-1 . TGCGCCAGCAGCTTGGCTATCCTCTCCTGGGAGCTGTGTTTT CASSLAILSWELCF
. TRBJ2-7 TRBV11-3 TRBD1 TGTGCCAGCAACATGACAGGGGGCAACGAGCTGTACTTC CASNMTGGNELYF
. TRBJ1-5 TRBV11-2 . TGTGCCAGCAGACTAGGGTCGGGGGAAAGAGCTTCTAGCAATCAGCCTCAGCATTTT CASRLGSGERASSNQPQHF
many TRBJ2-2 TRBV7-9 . TGTGCCAGCAGCTTAAGGCTCGAAGGGGAGCTGTTTTTT CASSLRLEGELFF
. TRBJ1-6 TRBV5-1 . TGCGCCAGCAGCACAGCCGGGACCGCGAGCTCCTATAATTCAGCCCTCCAGTTT CASSTAGTASSYNSALQF
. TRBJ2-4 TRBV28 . TGTGCCAGCAGTTTGCGCTCAGGGGTAGCCAAAAACATTCATTACTTC CASSLRSGVAKNIHYF
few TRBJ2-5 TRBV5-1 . TGCGCCAGCAGCTTCACCGTAGGGCCCCAAGAGACCCAGTACTTC CASSFTVGPQETQYF
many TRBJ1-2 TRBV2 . TGTGCCAGCACTGCCCTCGGACGATTCTATGGCTACACCTTC CASTALGRFYGYTF
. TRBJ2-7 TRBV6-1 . TGTGCCAGCAGCCCGGAAGGGGGGTACGAGCAGTACTTC CASSPEGGYEQYF
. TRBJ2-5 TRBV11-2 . TGTGCCAGCAGCCCTAGACAGGAGAAAGAGATCCAGTACTTT CASSPRQEKEIQYF